The text below deals with one T cell receptor beta chain. Trimming took 0 bases from V and 2 from J; bases not matched to a gene: 7. CDR1 and CDR2 (germline): GTSNPN, SVGIG (reference sequence). This CDR3 contains 16 residues. Methods used by the authors: Amplification of reference gene primers was used by the study to estimate nucleated cell counts. Produced via immunoSEQ multiplex PCR; TCRdb's table is partial and in-frame only. That table is the source of V, J and clone size, and D and trimming were worked out from the DNA. The repertoire holds fewer than 200,000 clones, about 86% seen once, with 7% to 10% in the top ten. This specimen belongs to a study of blood T cell repertoires in COVID-19. Turning to the study itself: Material from acute and convalescent COVID-19 was sourced from the United States, Italy and Spain. In each case, the material was cDNA or gDNA derived from T cells, B-cell-depleted T cells, or PBMCs.

The J gene is TRBJ2-1, the V gene TRBV30; TRBD2 matches 7 bases. This TCR derives from a man aged 45 to 65 with active or convalescent COVID-19. Sequenced input: peripheral blood. This chain's CDR3 is CAWSVGSGKAYNEQFF. DNA for the CDR3: TGTGCCTGGAGTGTTGGGAGCGGGAAAGCCTACAATGAGCAGTTCTTC.